This T cell receptor beta chain was identified during a study of beta chain features in type 1 diabetes. Every bit of the isolated RNA underwent reverse transcription, so sequencing read expressed TCRB transcripts. The data were produced by immunoSEQ multiplex PCR, yet TCRdb's version contains in-frame clones alone and is incomplete. The sample has under 70,000 clones; approximately 60% are singletons. The ends were cut back, 6 bases at V and 7 bases at J, with 19 bases in the middle. The CDR3 is 15 residues long. Germline values: CDR1 MNHEY, CDR2 SVGAGI. Study observations and caveats: In all four CD4+ subsets, TCRB CDR3 length was significantly, moderately reduced in type 1 diabetes. For patients, the naive, central memory and Treg TCRB repertoires appeared more alike than for healthy donors.

A remark on this clone: Its target is not known.

The rearrangement links TRBV6-5 to TRBJ2-1, with D possibly TRBD2 on 6 matching bases. Source material: stem cell memory CD4+ T cells from blood. This clonotype was sampled from a woman aged 25 to 39 with type 1 diabetes. The CDR3 loop is CASSTEGAGGNEQFF. Written as DNA, the CDR3 is TGTGCCAGCAGCACCGAAGGAGCGGGCGGGAATGAGCAGTTCTTC.